This T cell receptor beta chain was documented in a study of blood T cell repertoires in COVID-19. Produced via immunoSEQ multiplex PCR; TCRdb's table is partial and in-frame only. The table lists hundreds of thousands of clones, around 90% of them singletons, with approximately 3% in the top ten. The CDR3 loop spans 15 amino acids. V was trimmed by 1 base and J by 0 bases, leaving 10 bases between them. Germline V gene sequence: CDR1 SGHTA, CDR2 FQGNSA. The rearrangement joins TRBV7-2 to TRBJ2-7, with D maybe TRBD2 (7 bases). Input material: peripheral blood. The sequence was collected from a woman aged 30 to 39 with COVID-19, enrolled during active disease. CDR3: CASSLGAGASYEQYF. The DNA for the CDR3 is TGTGCCAGCAGCTTAGGGGCGGGGGCCTCCTACGAGCAGTACTTC.